One sample yielded the 12 T cell receptor beta chains listed below, sequenced in a study of T cell changes during pregnancy in multiple sclerosis. TCRdb's table, derived via immunoSEQ multiplex PCR, lists solely in-frame clones and lacks some. This sample has tens of thousands of clones; about 93% occur once, and the top ten carry roughly 7%. Sequenced here: CD8+ T cells from peripheral blood mononuclear cells, sampled in the third trimester of pregnancy. These receptors were obtained from a female donor with multiple sclerosis, enrolled in a pregnancy study.

This chain links TRBV7-3 with TRBJ2-1, with D possibly matching TRBD1 (5 bases). CDR1 and CDR2 (germline): SGHTA, FQGTGA. This CDR3 is built from 13 residues. V was shortened by 1 base and J by 7 bases, with 8 bases between the two germline ends. CDR3 nucleotide sequence: TGTGCCAGCAGCTTAAAACAGGCGAATGAGCAGTTCTTC. It codes for CASSLKQANEQFF.

The chain uses TRBV14 and TRBJ2-7; D gene unclear. This CDR3 spans 11 amino acids. The germline V and J ends were trimmed by 3 bases and 2 bases, with 2 bases remaining between them. The germline V gene encodes CDR1 SGHDN and CDR2 FVKESK. CDR3 bases: TGTGCCAGCAGCCACACCTACGAGCAGTACTTC. The encoded protein is CASSHTYEQYF.

This rearrangement joins TRBV19 to TRBJ2-7; D is undetermined. Trimming pared 3 bases from V and 3 bases from J, leaving 15 bases between. The germline gives CDR1 LNHDA, CDR2 SQIVND (reference sequence). CDR3 length equals 15 residues. CDR3 sequence: CASSIFGGDGYEQYF. The DNA for the CDR3 is TGTGCCAGTAGTATTTTTGGCGGAGATGGCTACGAGCAGTACTTC.

The J gene is TRBJ2-7, the V gene TRBV4-1; TRBD1 matches at 8 bases. V gave up 2 bases and J gave up 0 bases; unmatched junction bases: 9. Germline CDR1 MGHRA, CDR2 YSYEKL. The CDR3 totals 17 residues. Written as DNA, the CDR3 is TGCGCCAGCAGCCAAATTCTCGGGACAGGCCTCTCCTACGAGCAGTACTTC. This translates into CASSQILGTGLSYEQYF.

The V gene is TRBV29-1, the J gene TRBJ1-1; D is possibly TRBD1 (5 bases). Between the trimmed V and J ends, which lost 1 base and 8 bases, there was a span of 8 bases. Germline CDR1 and CDR2: SQVTM and ANQGSEA. The CDR3 consists of 11 residues. The CDR3 bases are TGCAGCGTTGAAGTACAGGTAGAAGCTTTCTTT. This translates into CSVEVQVEAFF. Filled out from reference TRBV29-1 and TRBJ1-1, the complete variable domain reads SAVISQKPSRDICQRGTSLTIQCQVDSQVTMMFWYRQQPGQSLTLIATANQGSEATYESGFVIDKFPISRPNLTFSTLTVSNMSPEDSSIYLCSVEVQVEAFFGQGTRLTVV.

J is TRBJ2-1 and V is TRBV2; 12 positions match TRBD2. The CDR3 contains 15 residues. J was trimmed by 2 bases and V by 4 bases; bases with no gene match: 0. Germline V gene data show CDR1 as SNHLY and CDR2 as FYNNEI. CDR3 nucleotides: TGTGCCAGCAGTGGGACTAGCGGGACCTACAATGAGCAGTTCTTC. This encodes CASSGTSGTYNEQFF. The whole variable domain, remainder taken from reference TRBV2 and TRBJ2-1, is EPEVTQTPSHQVTQMGQEVILRCVPISNHLYFYWYRQILGQKVEFLVSFYNNEISEKSEIFDDQFSVERPDGSNFTLKIRSTKLEDSAMYFCASSGTSGTYNEQFFGPGTRLTVL.

The chain is built from TRBV28 and TRBJ2-1; D may be TRBD2 (6 bases). There are 13 residues in the CDR3. The V gene lost 6 bases and the J gene lost 6 bases, with 12 bases spanning the gap. Germline CDR1 MDHEN, CDR2 SYDVKM. The chain's CDR3 is CASSTARGNEQFF. As DNA, the CDR3 is TGTGCCAGCAGCACCGCGCGGGGCAATGAGCAGTTCTTC.

This clone was picked up one time. V is TRBV27 and J is TRBJ1-1, with 7 nucleotides matching TRBD1. CDR3 length: 14 residues. V lost 2 bases, J lost 6 bases, and 6 bases stayed unmatched. The germline V gene has CDR1 MNHEY and CDR2 SMNVEV (reference sequence). The CDR3 is CASSLARGRAEAFF. The CDR3 nucleotides are TGTGCCAGCAGTTTAGCGAGGGGGCGAGCTGAAGCTTTCTTT.

A word on this clone: At one end the junction does not follow the germline gene, possibly because of a read error. The chain links TRBV19 to TRBJ2-7, with 10 positions matching TRBD2. This CDR3 contains 15 residues. The germline V gene encodes CDR1 LNHDA and CDR2 SQIVND (reference sequence). In DNA, the CDR3 is TGTGCCAGTAGTCCTAGCGGGAGAAGCTCCCACGAGCAGTACTTC. Amino acid sequence: CASSPSGRSSHEQYF.

V gene TRBV28 combines with J gene TRBJ1-3; TRBD1 matches 7 bases. Germline V gene sequence: CDR1 MDHEN, CDR2 SYDVKM. V dropped 8 bases and J dropped 0; count of bases not matched to a gene: 4. This CDR3 contains 14 residues. The CDR3 nucleotides read TGTGCCAGCGGAAACAGGGGCTCTGGAAACACCATATATTTT. Amino acid sequence: CASGNRGSGNTIYF.

This chain joins TRBV2 and TRBJ2-1; possibly TRBD2 for D (5 bases). Germline V gene data show CDR1 as SNHLY and CDR2 as FYNNEI. V shed 4 bases and J shed 2 bases, with 12 bases lying between them. This CDR3 spans 15 amino acids. CDR3 coding DNA: TGTGCCAGCAGTGTGGAGACTATCACCTACAATGAGCAGTTCTTC. Its protein is CASSVETITYNEQFF.

This chain links TRBV7-9 with TRBJ2-7; 7 bases fit TRBD2. After removal of 2 bases from V and 2 bases from J, the junction contained 6 bases not matched to a gene. Germline CDR1 is SEHNR and CDR2 is FQNEAQ (reference sequence). This CDR3 contains 15 residues. The CDR3 protein is CASSLQGGTPYEQYF. The CDR3 nucleotides read TGTGCCAGCAGCTTACAGGGAGGGACCCCCTACGAGCAGTACTTC.